The 6 T cell receptor beta chains below all came from one sample that was sequenced in a study of CD8+ T cells in alopecia areata. Treatment given: oral pan-JAK inhibitor, 5-10 mg twice daily. The authors extracted RNA and reverse transcribed it into cDNA as the sequencing template. The data were produced by immunoSEQ multiplex PCR, yet TCRdb's version contains in-frame clones alone and is incomplete. The sample contains about 92,000 clones, around 47% of which appear only once. Sample: CD8+ T cells sorted from blood, taken at week 24, from a patient treated with tofacitinib. The receptors shown here come from a human donor with alopecia areata.

This chain joins TRBV2 and TRBJ1-2; 9 positions match TRBD1. Germline lookup yields CDR1 SNHLY and CDR2 FYNNEI. With V trimmed by 6 bases and J by 5 bases, 7 bases remained unmatched. The CDR3 covers 14 residues. CDR3 nucleotides: TGTGCCAGCAGGGGACAGGGCCCTGGGTATGGCTACACCTTC. Translating gives CASRGQGPGYGYTF.

The sample holds one count of this clone. The chain employs TRBV9 and TRBJ2-2; D is undetermined. The CDR3 covers 17 residues. Germline V gives CDR1 SGDLS, CDR2 YYNGEE. Trimming stripped 0 bases from V and 6 bases from J, with 18 bases between. Here the CDR3 DNA reads TGTGCCAGCAGCGTAGACAGAGAGGCTCCTAGGGCCGGGGAGCTGTTTTTT. Protein product: CASSVDREAPRAGELFF.

Only a few counts were recorded for this clone. Written as DNA, the CDR3 is TGTGCCAGCAGTCCGGGACGGTACTATGGCTACACCTTC. Translated: CASSPGRYYGYTF. J is TRBJ1-2 and V is TRBV27; D may be TRBD1 (5 bases). Trimming pared 5 bases from V and 3 bases from J, leaving 10 bases between. This CDR3 is built from 13 residues. The germline V gene has CDR1 MNHEY and CDR2 SMNVEV (reference sequence).

The V gene is TRBV7-3, the J gene TRBJ1-2; D call uncertain. The V and J ends lost 5 bases and 6 bases respectively, with 16 bases between them. The CDR3 contains 14 residues. Germline V lookup: CDR1 SGHTA, CDR2 FQGTGA. The CDR3 protein is CASSPGEGSDGYTF. CDR3 nucleotides: TGTGCCAGCAGCCCTGGGGAGGGTTCGGATGGCTACACCTTC.

V gene TRBV4-1 combines with J gene TRBJ2-5; 12 nucleotides align to TRBD2. With 5 bases clipped from V and 4 bases from J, the junction kept 5 bases outside the gene matches. Germline V gives CDR1 MGHRA, CDR2 YSYEKL. The CDR3 is made up of 15 amino acids. The CDR3 sequence is CASSYRLAGVETQYF. In DNA form, the CDR3 reads TGCGCCAGCAGCTACCGACTAGCGGGAGTAGAGACCCAGTACTTC.

This sequence joins TRBV25-1 and TRBJ2-7; 7 bases map to TRBD1. Trimming cost V 3 bases and J 5 bases; bases outside gene matches: 7. Germline CDR1 and CDR2: MGHDK and SYGVNS. The CDR3 length is 14 residues. The CDR3 region is CASSDNVDRDEQYF. DNA of the CDR3: TGTGCCAGCAGTGACAACGTAGACAGGGACGAGCAGTACTTC.